The 24 T cell receptor beta chains given below trace back to one sample, sequenced in a study of cytomegalovirus exposure and HLA in healthy donors. It was with 60 Vbeta and 13 Jbeta primers that the PCR ran. Generated by immunoSEQ multiplex PCR, the TCRdb table keeps only in-frame clones and is missing some. The sample has more than 110,000 clones; 65% to 80% are singletons. Specimen: PBMCs. These receptors were collected from a woman in her 30s in good health and CMV-seronegative.

This clone appeared a few times. The chain uses TRBV7-3 and TRBJ2-7, with D possibly being TRBD2 (6 bases). Germline V gene data show CDR1 as SGHTA and CDR2 as FQGTGA. Trimming left V 5 bases short and J 3 bases short, with 17 bases between. This CDR3 has 15 residues. CDR3: CASSRGTGEGYEQYF. For the CDR3, the DNA is TGTGCCAGCAGCCGAGGGACGGGAGAGGGCTACGAGCAGTACTTC.

The genes are TRBV5-5 and TRBJ1-1; 7 nucleotides agree with TRBD1. CDR3 size: 15 residues. CDR1 and CDR2 from the germline V gene are SGHKS and YYEKEE (reference sequence). V trimming: 4 bases; J trimming: 0 bases; junction bases outside the gene matches: 6. The CDR3 here is CASSLRDRLNTEAFF. CDR3 sequence (DNA): TGTGCCAGCAGCCTACGGGACAGACTGAACACTGAAGCTTTCTTT.

The chain combines TRBV28 with TRBJ1-1, with D uncertain. Trimming shortened V by 3 bases and J by 4 bases, and 12 bases separated the two germline ends. The germline V gene encodes CDR1 MDHEN and CDR2 SYDVKM. CDR3 length: 14 amino acids. This chain's CDR3 is CASSLAALATEAFF. The CDR3 region has the DNA TGTGCCAGCAGTTTGGCGGCCTTAGCCACTGAAGCTTTCTTT.

The rearrangement uses TRBV21-1 and TRBJ2-7; TRBD2, as called in the table, went unchecked against the DNA. TRBV21-1 has pseudogene status. This CDR3 contains 17 residues. The CDR3 region is CASSKGGDSGSSYEQYF. In DNA, the CDR3 is TGTGCCAGCAGCAAAGGCGGTGATAGCGGGAGCTCCTACGAGCAGTACTTC.

The chain links TRBV25-1 to TRBJ2-5, with 13 bases matching TRBD2. The CDR3 totals 15 residues. The germline V gene encodes CDR1 MGHDK and CDR2 SYGVNS. The V and J ends lost 8 bases and 2 bases, in that order; junction bases with no gene match: 5. The CDR3 DNA reads TGTGCCAGCGCGCCGGGACTAGCGGGACAAGAGACCCAGTACTTC. Amino acid sequence: CASAPGLAGQETQYF. The full variable domain, with the rest looked up from reference TRBV25-1 and TRBJ2-5, is EADIYQTPRYLVIGTGKKITLECSQTMGHDKMYWYQQDPGMELHLIHYSYGVNSTEKGDLSSESTVSRIRTEHFPLTLESARPSHTSQYLCASAPGLAGQETQYFGPGTRLLVL.

This clone was recorded once. This sequence joins TRBV5-8 and TRBJ1-2; maybe TRBD1 (5 bases). This CDR3 region has 15 residues. V lost 1 base and J lost 0, with 10 bases in between. CDR1 SGHTS and CDR2 YDEGEE come from the germline V gene. Here the CDR3 reads CASSLHPRANYGYTF. CDR3 coding DNA: TGTGCCAGCAGCTTGCACCCCAGGGCTAACTATGGCTACACCTTC.

This chain connects TRBV7-9 to TRBJ1-1; 7 bases map to TRBD1. Unmatched junction bases numbered 2, after V lost 5 bases and J lost 2 bases. This CDR3 has 13 amino acids. Germline CDR1 SEHNR, CDR2 FQNEAQ (reference sequence). In DNA form, the CDR3 reads TGTGCCAGCAGCCGACAGGGAAACACTGAAGCTTTCTTT. Amino acids: CASSRQGNTEAFF.

This clone was observed once. V gene TRBV14 combines with J gene TRBJ2-3; a weak D match, TRBD1 (5 bases). CDR1 is SGHDN, CDR2 FVKESK, per germline. This CDR3 spans 14 amino acids. Trimming took off 2 bases at V and 4 bases at J, with 10 bases between the two ends. This CDR3 is CASSQWGGADTQYF. The CDR3 DNA sequence: TGTGCCAGCAGCCAATGGGGCGGTGCAGATACGCAGTATTTT.

CDR3 nucleotide sequence: TGTGCCAGCAGTCCTCCCTCTAGCGGGGGGGGCCACGAGCAGTACTTC. Translation gives CASSPPSSGGGHEQYF. This chain links TRBV5-6 with TRBJ2-7, with TRBD2 matching over 12 bases. The V and J ends lost 5 bases and 5 bases, in that order; junction bases with no gene match: 11. There are 16 residues in the CDR3. In germline, CDR1 is SGHDT, CDR2 YYEEEE.

The rearrangement joins TRBV14 to TRBJ2-7; D ambiguous. The V end lost 0 bases, the J end lost 2 bases, and 8 bases lay between the germline ends. Looked up from germline, CDR1 is SGHDN and CDR2 is FVKESK. This CDR3 has 14 residues. CDR3 in amino acids: CASSQENIAYEQYF. CDR3 DNA: TGTGCCAGCAGCCAAGAAAATATAGCCTACGAGCAGTACTTC.

The V gene is TRBV7-2, the J gene TRBJ2-7; possibly TRBD2 for D (6 bases). The germline V gene has CDR1 SGHTA and CDR2 FQGNSA. The V end lost 0 bases, the J end lost 5 bases, and 11 bases lay between the germline ends. This CDR3 has 14 residues. CDR3 in DNA: TGTGCCAGCAGCTTAGCGGGGGGTCTCGACGAGCAGTACGTC. Its protein is CASSLAGGLDEQYV.

The chain is built from TRBV2 and TRBJ2-2, with 7 bases matching TRBD2. CDR3 length: 16 amino acids. The V gene end was trimmed by 4 bases and the J gene end by 0 bases; junction bases not matched to a gene: 5. CDR1 is SNHLY, CDR2 FYNNEI, per germline. Written as DNA, the CDR3 is TGTGCCAGCAGTGGAGCGGGGACTACGAACACCGGGGAGCTGTTTTTT. This codes for CASSGAGTTNTGELFF.

The rearrangement uses TRBV28 and TRBJ1-2; no clear D gene. This CDR3 spans 14 amino acids. Germline V lookup: CDR1 MDHEN, CDR2 SYDVKM. Deletions cut 7 bases from V and 4 bases from J, with 16 bases between. CDR3 in DNA: TGTGCCAGCAATCGGGAGCCCATGCCCTATGGCTACACCTTC. Translation gives CASNREPMPYGYTF.

The J gene is TRBJ2-5, the V gene TRBV9; 7 bases are a match to TRBD1. The germline gives CDR1 SGDLS, CDR2 YYNGEE. V trimming: 0 bases; J trimming: 5 bases; junction bases outside the gene matches: 13. The CDR3 consists of 17 residues. CDR3 DNA: TGTGCCAGCAGCGTAGGCCCCTCCGACGGACAGGAGGAGACCCAGTACTTC. It translates to CASSVGPSDGQEETQYF.

V and J are TRBV7-2 and TRBJ1-2; D is unclear. The CDR3 sequence is 14 residues long. Trimming took off 1 base at V and 6 bases at J, with 12 bases between the two ends. In germline, CDR1 is SGHTA, CDR2 FQGNSA. CDR3 coding DNA: TGTGCCAGCAGCTTAGTTTCCGGTCAAGATGGCTACACCTTC. Its protein product is CASSLVSGQDGYTF.

This clone has only one observation. The rearrangement uses TRBV28 and TRBJ1-5; perhaps TRBD1 as D (6 bases). CDR1 is MDHEN, CDR2 SYDVKM, per germline. The germline V and J ends were trimmed by 6 bases and 1 base, with 13 bases remaining between them. The CDR3 contains 15 residues. The CDR3 loop is CASSPWGPSNQPQHF. In DNA form, the CDR3 reads TGTGCCAGCAGCCCCTGGGGGCCGAGCAATCAGCCCCAGCATTTT.

J is TRBJ2-1 and V is TRBV5-8; D not certain. Germline CDR1 and CDR2: SGHTS and YDEGEE. Trimming took off 0 bases at V and 3 bases at J, with 10 bases between the two ends. The CDR3 has 15 residues. The DNA of the CDR3 is TGTGCCAGCAGCTTGGGGAGACTGCTCTACAATGAGCAGTTCTTC. It is translated as CASSLGRLLYNEQFF.

V is TRBV18 and J is TRBJ1-2, with a weak D call TRBD1 (5 bases). CDR3 length: 14 amino acids. Trimming left V 6 bases short and J 4 bases short, with 15 bases between. CDR1 is KGHSH, CDR2 LQKENI, per germline. The CDR3, as DNA: TGTGCCAGCTCGCCTATGACAGACTCCTATGGCTACACCTTC. This translates into CASSPMTDSYGYTF.

By proportion, this clone is medium-sized. V is TRBV5-1 and J is TRBJ2-1; D might be TRBD2 (5 bases). This CDR3 is 16 amino acids long. CDR1 and CDR2 (germline): SGHRS, YFSETQ. With 2 bases removed from V and 0 bases from J, the gap between germline ends came to 12 bases. CDR3 nucleotides: TGCGCCAGCAGCTTTGAAGCGGCGAGCTCCTACAATGAGCAGTTCTTC. Residues: CASSFEAASSYNEQFF.

The V and J genes are TRBV28 and TRBJ1-3, with 7 positions matching TRBD1. The CDR3 spans 15 residues. Germline lookup yields CDR1 MDHEN and CDR2 SYDVKM. V was pared by 10 bases and J by 0 bases, with 9 bases of the junction left unmatched. CDR3 coding DNA: TGTGCCACCAAACAGGGGCCCTTCTCTGGAAACACCATATATTTT. As protein: CATKQGPFSGNTIYF.

The gene calls are TRBV9 and TRBJ2-3; 14 bases match TRBD2. Germline loops: CDR1 SGDLS, CDR2 YYNGEE. This CDR3 is built from 18 residues. J gave up 2 bases and V 0 bases, and 5 bases lay outside the gene matches. DNA for the CDR3: TGTGCCAGCAGCGTAGCCGTGGGACTAGCGGGAGTCACAGATACGCAGTATTTT. Protein product: CASSVAVGLAGVTDTQYF.

The V and J genes are TRBV10-3 and TRBJ2-6; 7 positions agree with TRBD1. Germline V gene lookup returns CDR1 ENHRY and CDR2 SYGVKD. Germline trimming cut 3 bases from V and 2 bases from J; bases unmatched to any gene: 4. CDR3 length equals 16 residues. The CDR3 nucleotides read TGTGCCATCAGTGATGGACAGGTCGCTGGGGCCAACGTCCTGACTTTC. Amino acids: CAISDGQVAGANVLTF.

The chain joins TRBV19 to TRBJ1-5, with D hard to call. The CDR3 length is 12 residues. V was clipped by 3 bases and J by 4 bases, with 4 bases between them. Germline V gene data show CDR1 as LNHDA and CDR2 as SQIVND (reference sequence). Here the CDR3 reads CASSIGNQPQHF. CDR3 coding DNA: TGTGCCAGTAGTATCGGGAATCAGCCCCAGCATTTT. Together with reference TRBV19 and TRBJ1-5, the CDR3 gives the full variable domain: DGGITQSPKYLFRKEGQNVTLSCEQNLNHDAMYWYRQDPGQGLRLIYYSQIVNDFQKGDIAEGYSVSREKKESFPLTVTSAQKNPTAFYLCASSIGNQPQHFGDGTRLSIL.

The chain combines TRBV5-4 with TRBJ2-7; 9 bases align to TRBD1. CDR3 length: 12 residues. Germline values: CDR1 SGHNT, CDR2 YYREEE (reference sequence). Written as DNA, the CDR3 is TGTGCCAGCAGCCCCGCGCCGGACAGGGGCTCCGTC. This encodes CASSPAPDRGSV.